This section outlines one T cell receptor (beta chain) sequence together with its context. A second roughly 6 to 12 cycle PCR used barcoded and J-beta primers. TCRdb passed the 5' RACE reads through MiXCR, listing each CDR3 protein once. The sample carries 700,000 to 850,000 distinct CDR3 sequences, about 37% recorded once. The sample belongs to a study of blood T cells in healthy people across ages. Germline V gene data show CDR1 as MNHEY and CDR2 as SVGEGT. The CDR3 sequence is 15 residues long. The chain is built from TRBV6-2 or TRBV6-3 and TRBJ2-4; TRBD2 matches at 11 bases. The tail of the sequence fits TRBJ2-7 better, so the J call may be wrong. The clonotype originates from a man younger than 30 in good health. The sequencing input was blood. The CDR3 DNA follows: TGTGCCAGCAGAGCTCAACTAGCGGGGGCTCGCGAGCAGTACTTC. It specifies CASRAQLAGAREQYF.